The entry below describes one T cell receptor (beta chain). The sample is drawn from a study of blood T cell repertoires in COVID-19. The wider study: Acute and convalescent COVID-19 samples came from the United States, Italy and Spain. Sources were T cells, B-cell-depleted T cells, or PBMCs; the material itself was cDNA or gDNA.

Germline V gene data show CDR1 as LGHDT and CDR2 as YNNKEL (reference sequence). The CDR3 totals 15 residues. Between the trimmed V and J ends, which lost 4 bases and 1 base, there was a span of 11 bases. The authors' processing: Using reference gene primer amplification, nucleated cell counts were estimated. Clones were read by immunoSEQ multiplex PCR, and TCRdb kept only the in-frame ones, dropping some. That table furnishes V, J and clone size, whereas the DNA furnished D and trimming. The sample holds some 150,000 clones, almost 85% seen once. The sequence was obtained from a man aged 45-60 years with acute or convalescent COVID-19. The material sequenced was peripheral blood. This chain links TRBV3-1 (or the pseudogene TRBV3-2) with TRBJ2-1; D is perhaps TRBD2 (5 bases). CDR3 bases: TGTGCCAGCAGCCCCGGCCGGGGATCCTACAATGAGCAGTTCTTC. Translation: CASSPGRGSYNEQFF.